This TCR beta chain was identified in a study of control samples from healthy donors and cancer patients. Clones were sequenced by immunoSEQ multiplex PCR, and TCRdb holds only the in-frame ones, with some missing. Of roughly 370,000 clones listed, around nine tenths are singletons. Germline trimming cut 5 bases from V and 0 bases from J; bases unmatched to any gene: 8. This CDR3 comprises 16 residues. Germline values: CDR1 MNHEY, CDR2 SMNVEV (reference sequence). The chain links TRBV27 to TRBJ1-1, with 8 bases matching TRBD1. Sequencing used PBMCs. This receptor was taken from a man in his forties or fifties with head and neck cancer. In nucleotides, the CDR3 is TGTGCCAGCAGTGCCCACCCGGGACAGGTGAACACTGAAGCTTTCTTT. It yields the protein CASSAHPGQVNTEAFF.